Following are 17 T cell receptor beta chains from one sample sequenced in a study of T-cell memory formation after mild COVID-19. Each CDR3 protein is one row after TCRdb ran MiXCR on the 5' RACE reads. The sample lists roughly 610,000 distinct CDR3 sequences, roughly 17% occurring once. Sequenced input: PBMCs or a T cell subset sorted from them (not recorded which). Source of these receptors: an adult woman who had mild COVID-19 (a few samples of this study predate the infection). Cell type and time point are not known.

The chain recombines TRBV19 with TRBJ1-1, with 9 bases lining up with TRBD1. Germline loops: CDR1 LNHDA, CDR2 SQIVND (reference sequence). This CDR3 is built from 15 residues. J lost 0 bases, V lost 9 bases, and 8 bases had no gene match. Written as DNA, the CDR3 is TGTGCCAGCGCTGGACAGGGGACATTGAACACTGAAGCTTTCTTT. It specifies CASAGQGTLNTEAFF.

Ten or more counts support this clonotype. V is TRBV23-1 and J is TRBJ2-1, with TRBD2 as a possible D gene (6 bases). TRBV23-1 belongs to the ORF category, with a function that is uncertain. The V end was cut by 4 bases, the J end by 10 bases, with 26 bases between. The CDR3 totals 17 residues. The CDR3 here is CASSLFVAPGGPWEQFF. The CDR3 DNA reads TGCGCCAGCAGTCTTTTCGTAGCGCCAGGAGGGCCTTGGGAGCAGTTCTTC.

The J gene is TRBJ1-1, the V gene TRBV7-3; TRBD1 matches 12 bases. The CDR3 is 16 residues long. Trimming cost V 1 base and J 1 base; bases outside gene matches: 1. CDR1 and CDR2 (germline): SGHTA, FQGTGA. The CDR3 bases are TGTGCCAGCAGCTTAAGGGACAGGGGGCCGAACACTGAAGCTTTCTTT. Amino acid sequence: CASSLRDRGPNTEAFF.

The table lists this clonotype with many counts. The chain is built from TRBV5-1 and TRBJ1-2; D is unclear. The CDR3 runs to 13 residues. Germline loops: CDR1 SGHRS, CDR2 YFSETQ. V was trimmed by 0 bases and J by 5 bases, leaving 8 bases between them. CDR3 sequence (DNA): TGCGCCAGCAGCTTGGCAGAGTTTTATGGCTACACCTTC. It translates to CASSLAEFYGYTF.

This clonotype was counted between two and nine times. The chain has TRBV29-1 and TRBJ2-2; a possible D gene is TRBD2 (5 bases). The CDR3 is made up of 15 amino acids. The germline gives CDR1 SQVTM, CDR2 ANQGSEA. Trimming cost V 4 bases and J 1 base, with 13 bases left between them. The CDR3 protein is CSVVTAEGNTGELFF. CDR3 in DNA: TGCAGCGTTGTAACAGCGGAAGGGAACACCGGGGAGCTGTTTTTT.

This clonotype has only a few counts. The chain carries TRBV5-4 and TRBJ2-1, with D perhaps TRBD2 (5 bases). Germline-derived CDR1 and CDR2 are SGHNT and YYREEE (reference sequence). The CDR3 has 12 amino acids. V dropped 1 base and J dropped 9 bases, with 8 bases sitting between them. The CDR3: CASSLTSFEQFF. The DNA for the CDR3 is TGTGCCAGCAGCTTGACTAGTTTTGAGCAGTTCTTC. The full variable domain, its missing parts supplied by reference TRBV5-4 and TRBJ2-1, is ETGVTQSPTHLIKTRGQQVTLRCSSQSGHNTVSWYQQALGQGPQFIFQYYREEENGRGNFPPRFSGLQFPNYSSELNVNALELDDSALYLCASSLTSFEQFFGPGTRLTVL.

V gene TRBV2 combines with J gene TRBJ2-1; D is perhaps TRBD1 or TRBD2 (5 bases each). This CDR3 has 16 residues. V was clipped by 6 bases and J by 3 bases, with 18 bases between them. Per germline, CDR1 SNHLY and CDR2 FYNNEI. CDR3 DNA sequence: TGTGCCAGCAGGGAGAGGGGTAGCGCCGACTACAATGAGCAGTTCTTC. This encodes CASRERGSADYNEQFF.

CDR3 coding DNA: TGTGCCAGCAGCCAAGTTGGGGGGTCTGGAAACACCATATATTTT. This gives the protein CASSQVGGSGNTIYF. This rearrangement joins TRBV14 to TRBJ1-3; tentative D call: TRBD1 (5 bases). CDR1 SGHDN and CDR2 FVKESK come from the germline V gene. The CDR3 has 15 amino acids. V was cut by 1 base and J by 1 base, with 8 bases left in between.

This chain joins TRBV4-3 and TRBJ2-2, with no clear D. The germline V and J ends were trimmed by 0 bases and 0 bases, with 8 bases remaining between them. Germline CDR1 and CDR2: LGHNA and YSLEER. This CDR3 has 16 amino acids. CDR3 nucleotides: TGCGCCAGCAGCCAAGATTCCCATCCGAACACCGGGGAGCTGTTTTTT. Protein: CASSQDSHPNTGELFF.

This clonotype was detected only a few times. This chain links TRBV12-3 or TRBV12-4 with TRBJ2-3, with TRBD2 as a possible D gene (5 bases). The CDR3 length is 15 residues. Trimming stripped 5 bases from V and 9 bases from J, with 21 bases between. DNA of the CDR3: TGTGCCAGCAGTCTAGAGCAGGCCACGGGGATGACGCAGTATTTT. It codes for CASSLEQATGMTQYF.

This clonotype was observed a handful of times. J is TRBJ1-3 and V is TRBV7-9; no reliable D call. The V and J ends lost 0 bases and 4 bases respectively, with 10 bases between them. Looked up from germline, CDR1 is SEHNR and CDR2 is FQNEAQ (reference sequence). The length of the CDR3 is 15 residues. The CDR3 loop is CASSLAGTLGNTIYF. Here the CDR3 DNA reads TGTGCCAGCAGCTTAGCGGGAACCCTAGGAAACACCATATATTTT.

V and J are TRBV7-2 and TRBJ2-3; 12 positions match TRBD2. The CDR3 spans 17 residues. Germline V lookup: CDR1 SGHTA, CDR2 FQGNSA. The V gene end was trimmed by 6 bases and the J gene end by 2 bases; junction bases not matched to a gene: 9. CDR3 nucleotide sequence: TGTGCCAGCAGAAAACTACTAGCGGGAGGCCCCACAGATACGCAGTATTTT. This encodes CASRKLLAGGPTDTQYF.

This clonotype was detected only a few times. This sequence joins TRBV5-1 and TRBJ2-3; D is undetermined. V was clipped by 0 bases and J by 0 bases, with 14 bases between them. CDR3 length: 17 amino acids. Germline V lookup: CDR1 SGHRS, CDR2 YFSETQ. Here the CDR3 DNA reads TGCGCCAGCAGCTTGGGGACCTCGGCTTACAGCACAGATACGCAGTATTTT. It translates to CASSLGTSAYSTDTQYF.

The sample holds one count of this clonotype. CDR3 in DNA: TGTGCCAGCAGCTCGACTAGCGACAAGTTGGGGGAGACCCAGTACTTC. This encodes CASSSTSDKLGETQYF. The chain has TRBV6-2 or TRBV6-3 and TRBJ2-5; 8 bases line up with TRBD2. This CDR3 has 16 amino acids. With 6 bases clipped from V and 5 bases from J, the junction kept 14 bases outside the gene matches. Looked up from germline, CDR1 is MNHEY and CDR2 is SVGEGT.

This rearrangement joins TRBV7-8 to TRBJ1-1; D unresolved. Trimming shortened V by 3 bases and J by 8 bases, and 10 bases separated the two germline ends. The germline CDR1 and CDR2 sequences are SGHVS and FQNEAQ. There are 12 residues in the CDR3. CDR3 DNA: TGTGCCAGCAGCTTTCAAGTTAACGAAGCTTTCTTT. Its translation: CASSFQVNEAFF. Full variable domain (remainder filled in from reference TRBV7-8 and TRBJ1-1): GAGVSQSPRYKVAKRGQDVALRCDPISGHVSLFWYQQALGQGPEFLTYFQNEAQLDKSGLPSDRFFAERPEGSVSTLKIQRTQQEDSAVYLCASSFQVNEAFFGQGTRLTVV.

This clonotype has only a few counts. A read error may account for a junction end that differs from germline. The chain uses TRBV7-9 and TRBJ1-1, with D hard to call. The CDR3 is 14 residues long. Germline V gene sequence: CDR1 SEHNR, CDR2 FQNEAQ (reference sequence). CDR3 residues: CASSLVGQSIEVFF. The CDR3, as DNA: TGTGCCAGCAGCTTAGTGGGCCAGTCGATTGAAGTTTTCTTT.

The rearrangement joins TRBV24-1 to TRBJ2-4; 7 nucleotides line up with TRBD2. J lost 8 bases, V lost 6 bases, and 6 bases had no gene match. CDR3 length equals 13 residues. Germline V lookup: CDR1 KGHDR, CDR2 SFDVKD. The CDR3 loop is CATSLGAGDIQYF. The CDR3 DNA is TGTGCCACCAGTCTCGGGGCGGGAGACATTCAGTACTTC.